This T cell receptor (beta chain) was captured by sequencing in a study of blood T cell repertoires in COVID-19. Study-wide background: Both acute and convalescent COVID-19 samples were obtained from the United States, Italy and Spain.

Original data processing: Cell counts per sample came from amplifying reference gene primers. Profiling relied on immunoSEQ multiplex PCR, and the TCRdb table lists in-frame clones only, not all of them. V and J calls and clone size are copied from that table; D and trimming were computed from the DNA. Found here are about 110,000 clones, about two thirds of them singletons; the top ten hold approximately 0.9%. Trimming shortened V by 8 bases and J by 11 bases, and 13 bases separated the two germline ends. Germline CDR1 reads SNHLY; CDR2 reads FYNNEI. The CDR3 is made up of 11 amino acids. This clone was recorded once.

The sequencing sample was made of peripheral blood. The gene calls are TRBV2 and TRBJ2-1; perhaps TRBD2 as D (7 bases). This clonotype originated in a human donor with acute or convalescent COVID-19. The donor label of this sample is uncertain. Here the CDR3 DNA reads TGTGCCAGCGCATGGGGGGGCCAGCAGTTCTTC. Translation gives CASAWGGQQFF.